Following are 2 T cell receptor beta chains from one sample sequenced in a study of CD8 T cells in ankylosing spondylitis. One entry per CDR3 protein, called by TCRdb with MiXCR from the 5' RACE reads. The repertoire holds roughly 230,000 distinct CDR3 sequences, with 10% as singletons. Material for sequencing was blood, either unsorted or a sorted T cell fraction (not recorded which). The receptors come from a male donor with ankylosing spondylitis or in good health (not recorded which).

This clonotype was seen a few times. The CDR3 sequence: CASSQDLSESSYEQYF. For the CDR3, the DNA is TGCGCCAGCAGCCAAGATCTTTCGGAATCATCCTACGAGCAGTACTTC. This chain links TRBV4-1 with TRBJ2-7; D call uncertain. V lost 0 bases to trimming and J lost 1 base, with 13 bases between them. Germline CDR1 MGHRA, CDR2 YSYEKL. The CDR3 runs 16 residues.

V is TRBV18 and J is TRBJ2-7, with 10 bases fitting TRBD1. The junction had 12 bases not matched to a gene; V was cut back by 5 bases and J by 2 bases. CDR1 KGHSH and CDR2 LQKENI come from the germline V gene. This CDR3 has 17 residues. The CDR3 is CASSNTVIGTGAYEQYF. The CDR3, as DNA: TGTGCCAGCTCAAACACAGTCATCGGGACAGGGGCCTACGAGCAGTACTTC.